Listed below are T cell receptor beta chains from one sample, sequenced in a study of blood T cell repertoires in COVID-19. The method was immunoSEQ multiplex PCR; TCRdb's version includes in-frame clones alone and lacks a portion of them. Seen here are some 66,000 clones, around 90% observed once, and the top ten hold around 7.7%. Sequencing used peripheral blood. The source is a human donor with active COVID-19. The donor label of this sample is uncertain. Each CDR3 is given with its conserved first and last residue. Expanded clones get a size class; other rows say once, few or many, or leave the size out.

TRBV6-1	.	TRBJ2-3	CASSESRGGSTDTQYF
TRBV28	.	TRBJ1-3	CASSSSGTGAGNTIYF
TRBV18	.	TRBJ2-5	CASSPPGLETQYF
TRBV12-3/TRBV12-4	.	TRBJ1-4	CASSFNQGQKF
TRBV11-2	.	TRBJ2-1	CASSSSGGGWNEQFF
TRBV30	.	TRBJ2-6	CAWSGTGVSGANVLTF
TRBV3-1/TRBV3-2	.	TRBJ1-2	CASSPVTGTGGGYTF
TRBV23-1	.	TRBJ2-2	CASSQGENNTGELFF
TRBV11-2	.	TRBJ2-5	CATQLTGYQETQYF
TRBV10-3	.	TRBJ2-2	CAIKGTSGGTGELFF
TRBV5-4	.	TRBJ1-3	CASSLMFGGNTIYF
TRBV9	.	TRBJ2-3	CASTGGTGGPFTDTQYF
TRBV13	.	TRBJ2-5	CASSLQGAETQYF
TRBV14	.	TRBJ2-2	CASSHWTGGELFF
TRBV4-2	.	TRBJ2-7	CASSPHGGVGTGYEQYF
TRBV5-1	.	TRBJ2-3	CASSLASSLDTQYF
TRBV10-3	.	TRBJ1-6	CAISSTFSEGSPLHF
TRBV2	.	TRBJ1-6	CASSPGQGPSSYNSPLHF
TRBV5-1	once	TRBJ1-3	CASSSGGFFSGNTIYF
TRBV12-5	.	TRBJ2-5	CASGLGLIQETQYF
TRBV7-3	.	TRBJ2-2	CASSLMGTGATGELFF
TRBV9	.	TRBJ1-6	CASSLRYYNSPLHF
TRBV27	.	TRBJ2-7	CASSSGLAGTLSYEQYF
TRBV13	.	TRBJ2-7	CASSLGLAGEAYEQYF
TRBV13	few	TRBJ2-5	CASSSRQGGGKETQYF
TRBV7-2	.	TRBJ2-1	CASSFWLAGGQKSVEQFF
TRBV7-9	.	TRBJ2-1	CASSLTGDGNEQFF
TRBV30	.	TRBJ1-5	CACSVGGDQPQHF
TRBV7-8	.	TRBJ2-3	CASSLRTSGSTSTDTQYF
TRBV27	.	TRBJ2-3	CASSFRGNPDTQYF
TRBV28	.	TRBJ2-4	CASSRDTRKNIQYF
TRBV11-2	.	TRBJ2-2	CASSLDNAGGANTGELFF
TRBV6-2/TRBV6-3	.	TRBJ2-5	CASSYTRTVIQETQYF
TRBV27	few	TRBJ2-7	CASSLSRGHTYEQYF
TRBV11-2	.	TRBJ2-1	CASSLGGQGKNEQFF
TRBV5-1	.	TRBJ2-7	CASSHGGDEQYF
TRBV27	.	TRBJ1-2	CASSLSRRGAGYGYTF
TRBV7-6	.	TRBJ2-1	CASSLEGGGRYNEQFF
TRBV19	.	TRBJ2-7	CASSIRDRGLQYF
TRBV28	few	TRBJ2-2	CASSLTGNTGELFF
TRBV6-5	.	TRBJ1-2	CASRTDRAGGYTF
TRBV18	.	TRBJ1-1	CASSPGQGSNTEAFF
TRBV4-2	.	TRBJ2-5	CASSRLDSEQETQYF
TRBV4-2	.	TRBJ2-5	CASSQDGQGRAETQYF
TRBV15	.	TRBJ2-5	CATSSEKGKTQYF
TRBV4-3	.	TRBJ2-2	CASSVAGVSTGELFF
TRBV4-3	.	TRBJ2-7	CASSQEWGQGYEQYF
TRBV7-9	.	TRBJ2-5	CASSRRLAGEETQYF
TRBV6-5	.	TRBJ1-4	CASSYSGTGVGKLFF
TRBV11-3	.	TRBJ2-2	CASSLDNQGRGGTGELFF
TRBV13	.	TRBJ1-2	CASSFGTGGRDGYTF